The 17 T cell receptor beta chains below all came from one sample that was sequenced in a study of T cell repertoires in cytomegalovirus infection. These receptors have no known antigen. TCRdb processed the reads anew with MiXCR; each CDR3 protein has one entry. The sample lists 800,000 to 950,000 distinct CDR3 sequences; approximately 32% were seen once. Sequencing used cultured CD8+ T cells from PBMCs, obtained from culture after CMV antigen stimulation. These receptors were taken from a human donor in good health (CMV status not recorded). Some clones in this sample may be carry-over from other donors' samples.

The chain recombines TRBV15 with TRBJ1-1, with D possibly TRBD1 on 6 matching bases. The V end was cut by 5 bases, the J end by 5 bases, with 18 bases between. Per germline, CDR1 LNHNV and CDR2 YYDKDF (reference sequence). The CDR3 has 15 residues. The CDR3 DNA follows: TGTGCCACCAGCCTATCACCACAGGGTTATACTGAAGCTTTCTTT. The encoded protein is CATSLSPQGYTEAFF.

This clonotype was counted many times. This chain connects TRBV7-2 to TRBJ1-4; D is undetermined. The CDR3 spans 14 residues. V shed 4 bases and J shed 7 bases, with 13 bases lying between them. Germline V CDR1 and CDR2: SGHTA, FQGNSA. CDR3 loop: CASSWEGSAEKLFF. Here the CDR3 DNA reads TGTGCCAGCAGCTGGGAAGGGTCGGCTGAAAAACTGTTTTTT. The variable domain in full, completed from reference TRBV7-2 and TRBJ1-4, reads GAGVSQSPSNKVTEKGKDVELRCDPISGHTALYWYRQSLGQGLEFLIYFQGNSAPDKSGLPSDRFSAERTGGSVSTLTIQRTQQEDSAVYLCASSWEGSAEKLFFGSGTQLSVL.

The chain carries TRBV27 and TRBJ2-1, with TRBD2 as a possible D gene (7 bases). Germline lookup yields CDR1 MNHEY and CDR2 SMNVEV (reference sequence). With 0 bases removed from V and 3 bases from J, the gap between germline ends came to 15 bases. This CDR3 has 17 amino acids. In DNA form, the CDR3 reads TGTGCCAGCAGTTTATCCTGGCCGGGGGGCATCTACAATGAGCAGTTCTTC. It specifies CASSLSWPGGIYNEQFF.

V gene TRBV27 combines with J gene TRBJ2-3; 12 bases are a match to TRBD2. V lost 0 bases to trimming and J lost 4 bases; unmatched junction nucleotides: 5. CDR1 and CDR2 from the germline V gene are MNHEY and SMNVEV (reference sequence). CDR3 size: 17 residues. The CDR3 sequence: CASSLSASGGAADTQYF. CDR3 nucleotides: TGTGCCAGCAGTTTATCGGCTAGCGGGGGGGCCGCAGATACGCAGTATTTT.

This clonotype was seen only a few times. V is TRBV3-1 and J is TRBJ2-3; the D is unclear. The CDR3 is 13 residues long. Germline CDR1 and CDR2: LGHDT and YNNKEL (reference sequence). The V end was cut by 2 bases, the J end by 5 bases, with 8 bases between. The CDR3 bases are TGTGCCAGCAGCCAATTGGCGGAAGATACGCAGTATTTT. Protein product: CASSQLAEDTQYF.

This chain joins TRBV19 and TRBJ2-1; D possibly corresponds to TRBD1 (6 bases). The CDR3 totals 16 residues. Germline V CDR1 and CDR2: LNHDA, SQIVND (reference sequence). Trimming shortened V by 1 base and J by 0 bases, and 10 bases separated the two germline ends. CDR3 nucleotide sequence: TGTGCCAGTAGTATAGGACAGGCTAGCTCCTACAATGAGCAGTTCTTC. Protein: CASSIGQASSYNEQFF.

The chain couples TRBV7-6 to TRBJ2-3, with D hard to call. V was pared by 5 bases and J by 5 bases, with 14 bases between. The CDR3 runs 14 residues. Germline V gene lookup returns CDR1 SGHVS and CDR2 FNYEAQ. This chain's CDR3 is CASSPRPPVDTQYF. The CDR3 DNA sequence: TGTGCCAGCAGCCCGAGACCACCGGTAGATACGCAGTATTTT.

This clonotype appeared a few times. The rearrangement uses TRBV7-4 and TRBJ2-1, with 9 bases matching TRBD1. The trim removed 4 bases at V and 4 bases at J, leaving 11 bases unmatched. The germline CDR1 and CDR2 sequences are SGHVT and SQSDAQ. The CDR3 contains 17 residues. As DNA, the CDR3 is TGTGCCAGCAGCTCACCCGGGACAGGGTCAGAATACAATGAGCAGTTCTTC. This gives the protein CASSSPGTGSEYNEQFF.

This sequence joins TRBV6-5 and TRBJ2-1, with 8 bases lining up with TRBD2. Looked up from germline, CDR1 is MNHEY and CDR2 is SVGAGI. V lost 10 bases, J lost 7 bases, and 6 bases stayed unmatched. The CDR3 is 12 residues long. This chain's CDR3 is CATRTSFNEQFF. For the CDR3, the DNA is TGTGCCACCCGGACTAGCTTTAATGAGCAGTTCTTC.

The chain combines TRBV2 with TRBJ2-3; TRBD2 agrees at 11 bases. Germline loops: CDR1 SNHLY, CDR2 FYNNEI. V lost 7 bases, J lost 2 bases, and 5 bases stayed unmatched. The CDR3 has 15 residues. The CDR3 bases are TGTGCCAGCAACCGACTAGCGGGGAACACAGATACGCAGTATTTT. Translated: CASNRLAGNTDTQYF. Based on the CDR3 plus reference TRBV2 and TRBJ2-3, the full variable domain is EPEVTQTPSHQVTQMGQEVILRCVPISNHLYFYWYRQILGQKVEFLVSFYNNEISEKSEIFDDQFSVERPDGSNFTLKIRSTKLEDSAMYFCASNRLAGNTDTQYFGPGTRLTVL.

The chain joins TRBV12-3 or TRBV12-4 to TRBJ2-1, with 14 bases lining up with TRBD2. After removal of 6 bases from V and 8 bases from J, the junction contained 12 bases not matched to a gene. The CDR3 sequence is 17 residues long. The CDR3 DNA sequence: TGTGCCAGCAGCCCGACTAGCGGGGGGGCCCGGAGGGATGAGCAGTTCTTC. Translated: CASSPTSGGARRDEQFF.

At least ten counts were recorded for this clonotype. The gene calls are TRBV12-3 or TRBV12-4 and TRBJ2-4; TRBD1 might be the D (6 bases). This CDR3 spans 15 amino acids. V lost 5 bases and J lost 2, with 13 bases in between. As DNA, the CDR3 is TGTGCCAGCAGTCCGCCAGGGACACCCAAAAACATTCAGTACTTC. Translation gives CASSPPGTPKNIQYF.

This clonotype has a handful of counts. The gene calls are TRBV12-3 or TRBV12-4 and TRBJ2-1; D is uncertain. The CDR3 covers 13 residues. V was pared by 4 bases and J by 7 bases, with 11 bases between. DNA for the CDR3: TGTGCCAGCAGTTCCTCGGCCCCAAATGAGCAGTTCTTC. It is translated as CASSSSAPNEQFF.

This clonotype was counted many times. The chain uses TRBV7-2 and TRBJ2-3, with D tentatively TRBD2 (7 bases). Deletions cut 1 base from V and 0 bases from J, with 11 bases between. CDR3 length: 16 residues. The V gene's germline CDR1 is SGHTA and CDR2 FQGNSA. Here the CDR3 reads CASSLGGGGSTDTQYF. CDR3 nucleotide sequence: TGTGCCAGCAGCTTAGGGGGGGGGGGCAGCACAGATACGCAGTATTTT.

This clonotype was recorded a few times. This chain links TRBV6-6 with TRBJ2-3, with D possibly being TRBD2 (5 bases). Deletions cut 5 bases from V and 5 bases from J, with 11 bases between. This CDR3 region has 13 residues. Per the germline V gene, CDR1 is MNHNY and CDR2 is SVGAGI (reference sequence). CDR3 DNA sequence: TGTGCCAGCAGTAACCCCGGGGAAGATACGCAGTATTTT. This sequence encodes CASSNPGEDTQYF.

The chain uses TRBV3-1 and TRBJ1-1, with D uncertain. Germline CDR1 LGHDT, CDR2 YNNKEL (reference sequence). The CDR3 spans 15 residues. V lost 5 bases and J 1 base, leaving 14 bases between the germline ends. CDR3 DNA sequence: TGTGCCAGCAGCTCCCCACATCGGGGGAACACTGAAGCTTTCTTT. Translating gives CASSSPHRGNTEAFF.

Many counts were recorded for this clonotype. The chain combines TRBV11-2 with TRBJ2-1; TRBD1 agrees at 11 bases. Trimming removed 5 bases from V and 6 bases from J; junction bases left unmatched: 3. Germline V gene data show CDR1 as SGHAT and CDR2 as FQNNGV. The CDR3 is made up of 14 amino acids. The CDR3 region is CASSGDRGTNEQFF. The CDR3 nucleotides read TGTGCCAGCAGCGGGGACAGGGGGACCAATGAGCAGTTCTTC. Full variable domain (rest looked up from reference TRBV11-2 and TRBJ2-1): EAGVAQSPRYKIIEKRQSVAFWCNPISGHATLYWYQQILGQGPKLLIQFQNNGVVDDSQLPKDRFSAERLKGVDSTLKIQPAKLEDSAVYLCASSGDRGTNEQFFGPGTRLTVL.